The clone carrying this T cell receptor (beta chain) came up a few times. Source study methods: By means of reference gene primer amplification, nucleated cell counts were estimated. Data came from immunoSEQ multiplex PCR; TCRdb stores just in-frame clones and leaves some out. Clone size and V and J calls were adopted from that table, with D and trimming inferred from the DNA. The sample has some 76,000 clones, approximately 78% seen once. The sample belongs to a study of blood T cell repertoires in COVID-19. The wider study: The cDNA or gDNA used as material had been derived from T cells, B-cell-depleted T cells, or PBMCs.

With V trimmed by 0 bases and J by 4 bases, 0 bases remained unmatched. Per the germline V gene, CDR1 is WSHSY and CDR2 is SAAADI. The CDR3 is 14 residues long. The chain joins TRBV10-2 to TRBJ1-1, with 9 bases aligning to TRBD1. This TCR was recovered from a human donor in a cohort sampled during active COVID-19. Sample: peripheral blood. CDR3 sequence: CASSESTGGTEAFF. The CDR3 DNA sequence: TGCGCCAGCAGTGAGTCGACAGGGGGCACTGAAGCTTTCTTT.